This TCR beta chain was recovered during a study of blood T cell repertoires in COVID-19. Across the study: From the United States, Italy and Spain came samples of acute and convalescent COVID-19. Nucleic acid was either cDNA or gDNA, and it came from T cells, B-cell-depleted T cells, or PBMCs.

The sample holds a few counts of this clone. Study processing details: Amplification of reference gene primers was used by the study to estimate nucleated cell counts. The method was immunoSEQ multiplex PCR; TCRdb's version includes in-frame clones alone and lacks a portion of them. D and trimming come from the DNA, and the V and J calls and clone size come from that table. The sample contains around 170,000 clones, around 82% of which appear only once. Germline V CDR1 and CDR2: SGHVS, FNYEAQ. The CDR3 has 15 amino acids. Trimming cost V 5 bases and J 1 base, with 14 bases left between them. The sequencing sample was made of peripheral blood. The clonotype comes from a man aged 18 to 35 with active or convalescent COVID-19. V gene TRBV7-6 combines with J gene TRBJ2-5; D unclear. The CDR3 DNA sequence: TGTGCCAGCAGCCCAGTCCCCGTCCGCCAAGAGACCCAGTACTTC. Its protein is CASSPVPVRQETQYF.